Sequencing of this T cell receptor beta chain was carried out in a study of blood T cells in healthy people across ages. There were at least 6 micrograms of total RNA extracted from every sample. A sample-barcoded 5' primer and a J-beta primer mix were used in a second PCR of about 7 to 12 cycles. From the 5' RACE reads, TCRdb called clonotypes with MiXCR, one entry per CDR3 protein. The sample lists 700,000 to 950,000 distinct CDR3 sequences; 58% were seen once. Points on this clonotype: Its antigen remains unknown.

Whole-study results and caveats: Whereas aged donors had fewer naive CD4+ cells, long-lived donors had more of them and higher diversity. It was not known whether donors were CMV positive (a possible confounder of expanded clonotype changes).

The sample taken for sequencing was blood. The sequence was collected from a man younger than 40 in good health.

Here the CDR3 reads CASCEDSRRRGAFF. DNA of the CDR3: TGTGCCAGCTGTGAGGACAGCCGGAGACGGGGAGCTTTCTTT. The chain has TRBV6-6 and TRBJ1-1; TRBD1 might be the D (6 bases). V lost 8 bases and J lost 10, with 23 bases in between. This CDR3 spans 14 amino acids. CDR1 MNHNY and CDR2 SVGAGI come from the germline V gene (reference sequence).